One sample yielded the 5 T cell receptor beta chains listed below, sequenced in a study of blood T cells in healthy people across ages. Combining a sample-barcoded 5' primer with a J-beta primer mix, a second PCR ran for roughly 6 to 12 cycles. TCRdb analysed the 5' RACE reads with MiXCR anew, one entry per CDR3 protein. The table shows over 1,300,000 distinct CDR3 sequences, with 45% to 70% occurring only once. The sample was blood. These TCRs come from a man aged 18 to 30 in good health.

This clonotype was observed a handful of times. The CDR3 nucleotides are TGTGCCAGCAGTGAATGGAGCAGCCGATTCCAGTACTTC. As protein: CASSEWSSRFQYF. J is TRBJ2-7 and V is TRBV25-1, with D uncertain. The V end lost 1 base, the J end lost 10 bases, and 14 bases lay between the germline ends. The CDR3 contains 13 residues. Germline loops: CDR1 MGHDK, CDR2 SYGVNS.

V usage is TRBV5-5 and J usage is TRBJ1-6; D is possibly TRBD1 (6 bases). The CDR3 covers 14 residues. The germline CDR1 and CDR2 sequences are SGHKS and YYEKEE (reference sequence). V lost 4 bases to trimming and J lost 9 bases, with 14 bases between them. The CDR3 protein is CASSKQGPLSPLHF. The CDR3 bases are TGTGCCAGCAGCAAACAGGGACCACTTTCACCCCTCCACTTT. The whole variable domain, remainder taken from reference TRBV5-5 and TRBJ1-6, is DAGVTQSPTHLIKTRGQQVTLRCSPISGHKSVSWYQQVLGQGPQFIFQYYEKEERGRGNFPDRFSARQFPNYSSELNVNALLLGDSALYLCASSKQGPLSPLHFGNGTRLTVT.

The chain employs TRBV4-1 and TRBJ2-7; unclear D gene. CDR1 is MGHRA, CDR2 YSYEKL, per germline. Trimming stripped 4 bases from V and 2 bases from J, with 9 bases between. This CDR3 has 13 amino acids. CDR3 protein: CASSRSTTYEQYF. CDR3 DNA: TGCGCCAGCAGCCGCAGTACGACCTACGAGCAGTACTTC.

This clonotype was seen more than once but under ten times. The rearrangement joins TRBV2 to TRBJ2-6, with D unclear. The CDR3 length is 14 residues. CDR1 is SNHLY and CDR2 is FYNNEI in the germline V gene. Trimming left V 7 bases short and J 1 base short, with 8 bases between. CDR3: CASIFPSGANVLTF. Here the CDR3 DNA reads TGTGCCAGCATTTTCCCTTCTGGGGCCAACGTCCTGACTTTC.

Only a few counts were recorded for this clonotype. The CDR3 spells CSTRDLNYEQYF. The CDR3 DNA sequence: TGCAGTACCAGGGACTTAAACTACGAGCAGTACTTC. This chain connects TRBV20-1 to TRBJ2-7; maybe TRBD2 (6 bases). Trimming shortened V by 8 bases and J by 3 bases, and 14 bases separated the two germline ends. This CDR3 has 12 residues. Germline CDR1 and CDR2: DFQATT and SNEGSKA (reference sequence).